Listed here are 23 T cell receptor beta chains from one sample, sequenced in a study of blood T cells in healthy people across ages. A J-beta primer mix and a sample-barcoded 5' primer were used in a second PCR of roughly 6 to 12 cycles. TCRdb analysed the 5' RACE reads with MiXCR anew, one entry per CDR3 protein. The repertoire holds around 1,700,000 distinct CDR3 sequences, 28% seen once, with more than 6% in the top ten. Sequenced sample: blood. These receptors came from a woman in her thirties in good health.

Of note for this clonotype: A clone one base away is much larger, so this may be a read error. The CDR3 DNA is TGTGCCAGCAGGGGGACAGAGGACTATGGCCACACCTTC. Its protein product is CASRGTEDYGHTF. J is TRBJ1-2 and V is TRBV6-5, with 7 bases that match TRBD1. The CDR3 runs to 13 residues. Germline CDR1 is MNHEY and CDR2 is SVGAGI.

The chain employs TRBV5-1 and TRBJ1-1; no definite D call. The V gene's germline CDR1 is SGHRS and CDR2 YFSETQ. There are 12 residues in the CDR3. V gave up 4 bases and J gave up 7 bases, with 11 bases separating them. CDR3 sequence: CASSTSGGEAFF. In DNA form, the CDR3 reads TGCGCCAGCAGCACCTCGGGAGGTGAAGCTTTCTTT.

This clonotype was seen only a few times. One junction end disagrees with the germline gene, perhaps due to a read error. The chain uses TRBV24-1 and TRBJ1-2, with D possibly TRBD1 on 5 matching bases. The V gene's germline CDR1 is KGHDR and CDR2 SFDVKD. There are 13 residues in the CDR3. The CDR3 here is CATSDPLGEGYTF. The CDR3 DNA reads TGTGCCACTAGTGACCCCTTGGGGGAAGGCTACACCTTC.

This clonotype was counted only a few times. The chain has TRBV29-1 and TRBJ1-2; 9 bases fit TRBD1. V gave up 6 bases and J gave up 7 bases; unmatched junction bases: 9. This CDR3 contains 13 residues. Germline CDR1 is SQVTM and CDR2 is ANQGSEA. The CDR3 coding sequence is TGCAGCGTGATGGACAGGGGATCTAGTGGCTACACCTTC. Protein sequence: CSVMDRGSSGYTF.

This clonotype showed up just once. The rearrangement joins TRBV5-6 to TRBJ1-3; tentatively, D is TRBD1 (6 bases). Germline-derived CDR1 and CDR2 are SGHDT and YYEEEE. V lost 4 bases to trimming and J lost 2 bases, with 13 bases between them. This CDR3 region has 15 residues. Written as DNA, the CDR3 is TGTGCCAGCAGCCTAGGTCCAGGGGCTGGAAACACCATATATTTT. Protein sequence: CASSLGPGAGNTIYF.

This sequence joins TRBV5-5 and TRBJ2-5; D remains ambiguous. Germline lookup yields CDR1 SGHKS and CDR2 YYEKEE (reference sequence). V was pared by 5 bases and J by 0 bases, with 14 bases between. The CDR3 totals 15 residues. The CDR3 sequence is CASSSNPTDQETQYF. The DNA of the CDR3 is TGTGCCAGCAGTTCGAACCCAACGGACCAAGAGACCCAGTACTTC.

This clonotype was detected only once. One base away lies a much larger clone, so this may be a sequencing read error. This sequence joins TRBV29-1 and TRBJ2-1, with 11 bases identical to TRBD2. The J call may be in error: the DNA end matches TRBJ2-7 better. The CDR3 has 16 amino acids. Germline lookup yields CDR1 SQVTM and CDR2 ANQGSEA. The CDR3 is CSVEPLLAGAYNEQYF. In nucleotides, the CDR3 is TGCAGCGTTGAACCTCTACTAGCGGGGGCCTACAATGAGCAGTACTTC.

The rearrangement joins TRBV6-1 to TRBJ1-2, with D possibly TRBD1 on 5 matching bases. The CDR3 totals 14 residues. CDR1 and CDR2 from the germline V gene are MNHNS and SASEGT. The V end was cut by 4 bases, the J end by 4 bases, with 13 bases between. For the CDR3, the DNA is TGTGCCAGCAGTGCGACAGAGGGCCCCTATGGCTACACCTTC. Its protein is CASSATEGPYGYTF.

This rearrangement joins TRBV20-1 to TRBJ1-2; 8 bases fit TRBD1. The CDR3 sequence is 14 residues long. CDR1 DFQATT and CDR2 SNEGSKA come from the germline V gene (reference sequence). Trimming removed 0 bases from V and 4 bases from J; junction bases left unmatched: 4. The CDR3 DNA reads TGCAGTGCTAGAGAGGCAGGGGGCTCCTATGGCTACACCTTC. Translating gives CSAREAGGSYGYTF.

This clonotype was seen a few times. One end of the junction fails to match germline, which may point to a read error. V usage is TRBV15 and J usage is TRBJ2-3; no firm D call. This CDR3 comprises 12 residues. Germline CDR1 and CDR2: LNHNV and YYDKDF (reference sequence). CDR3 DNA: TGTGCCACCAGCAGAGCAAAGGCCCCCTCGGATTTT. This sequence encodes CATSRAKAPSDF.

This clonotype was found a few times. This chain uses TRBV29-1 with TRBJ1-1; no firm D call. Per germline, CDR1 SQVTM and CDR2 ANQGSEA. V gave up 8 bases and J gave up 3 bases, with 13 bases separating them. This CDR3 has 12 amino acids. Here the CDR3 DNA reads TGCAGCCTCGGAGGGCGGGACACTGAAGCTTTCTTT. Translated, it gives CSLGGRDTEAFF.

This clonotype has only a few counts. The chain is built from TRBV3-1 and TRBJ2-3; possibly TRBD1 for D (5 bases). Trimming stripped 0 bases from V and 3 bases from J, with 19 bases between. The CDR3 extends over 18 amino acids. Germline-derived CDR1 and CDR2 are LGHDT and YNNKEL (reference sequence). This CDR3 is CASSQDPPDTSGTDTQYF. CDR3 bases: TGTGCCAGCAGCCAAGATCCCCCCGATACCTCAGGGACAGATACGCAGTATTTT.

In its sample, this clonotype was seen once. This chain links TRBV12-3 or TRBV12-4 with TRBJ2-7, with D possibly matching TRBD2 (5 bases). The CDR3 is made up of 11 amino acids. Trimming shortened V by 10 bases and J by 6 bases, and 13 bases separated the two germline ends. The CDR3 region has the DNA TGTGCCACCGCTACGGGAAGCGAGCAGTACTTC. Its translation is CATATGSEQYF.

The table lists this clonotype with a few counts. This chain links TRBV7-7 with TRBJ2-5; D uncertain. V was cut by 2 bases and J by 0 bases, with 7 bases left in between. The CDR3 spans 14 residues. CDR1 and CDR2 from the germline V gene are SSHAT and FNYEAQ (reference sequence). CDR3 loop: CASSLWADQETQYF. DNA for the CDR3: TGTGCCAGCAGCTTATGGGCGGACCAAGAGACCCAGTACTTC.

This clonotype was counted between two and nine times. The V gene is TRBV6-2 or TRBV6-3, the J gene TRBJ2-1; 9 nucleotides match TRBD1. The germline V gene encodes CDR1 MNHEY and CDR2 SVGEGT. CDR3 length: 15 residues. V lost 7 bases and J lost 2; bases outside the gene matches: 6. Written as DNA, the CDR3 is TGTGCCAGCAAACAACAGGGGGCCCCCTACAATGAGCAGTTCTTC. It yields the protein CASKQQGAPYNEQFF.

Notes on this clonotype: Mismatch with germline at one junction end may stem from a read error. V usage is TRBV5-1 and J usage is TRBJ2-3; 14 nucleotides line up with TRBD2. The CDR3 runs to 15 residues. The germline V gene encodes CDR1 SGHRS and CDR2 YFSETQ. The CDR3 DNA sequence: TGCGCCAGCACCTCCGGGACTAGCGGGAGAGATGCGCAGTATTTT. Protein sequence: CASTSGTSGRDAQYF.

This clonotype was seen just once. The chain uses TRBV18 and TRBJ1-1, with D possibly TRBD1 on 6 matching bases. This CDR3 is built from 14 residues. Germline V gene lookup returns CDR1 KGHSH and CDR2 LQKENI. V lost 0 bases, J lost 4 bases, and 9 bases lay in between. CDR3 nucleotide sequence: TGTGCCAGCTCACCACCGGTGACAGGCACTGAAGCTTTCTTT. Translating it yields CASSPPVTGTEAFF.

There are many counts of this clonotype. The CDR3 DNA is TGTGCCAGCAGCCCGGGACTAGCCAAAAACATTCAGTACTTC. This gives the protein CASSPGLAKNIQYF. The chain employs TRBV7-2 and TRBJ2-4, with a weak D call TRBD2 (6 bases). V lost 5 bases, J lost 0 bases, and 8 bases lay in between. Looked up from germline, CDR1 is SGHTA and CDR2 is FQGNSA. This CDR3 spans 14 amino acids. Looking up the rest from reference TRBV7-2 and TRBJ2-4 gives the full variable domain: GAGVSQSPSNKVTEKGKDVELRCDPISGHTALYWYRQSLGQGLEFLIYFQGNSAPDKSGLPSDRFSAERTGGSVSTLTIQRTQQEDSAVYLCASSPGLAKNIQYFGAGTRLSVL.

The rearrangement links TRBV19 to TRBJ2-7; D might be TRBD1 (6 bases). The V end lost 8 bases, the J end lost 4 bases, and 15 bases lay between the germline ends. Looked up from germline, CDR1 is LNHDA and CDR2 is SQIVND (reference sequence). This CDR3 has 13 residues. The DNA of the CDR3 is TGTGCCAGTGCCCGGACAGAGAATTACGAGCAGTACTTC. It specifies CASARTENYEQYF. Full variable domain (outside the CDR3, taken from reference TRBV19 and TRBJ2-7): DGGITQSPKYLFRKEGQNVTLSCEQNLNHDAMYWYRQDPGQGLRLIYYSQIVNDFQKGDIAEGYSVSREKKESFPLTVTSAQKNPTAFYLCASARTENYEQYFGPGTRLTVT.

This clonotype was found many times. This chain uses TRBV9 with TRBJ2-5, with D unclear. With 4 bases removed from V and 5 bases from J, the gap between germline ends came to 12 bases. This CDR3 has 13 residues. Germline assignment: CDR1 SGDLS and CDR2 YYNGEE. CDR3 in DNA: TGTGCCAGCAGCACCGACCTGATGGAGACCCAGTACTTC. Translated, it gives CASSTDLMETQYF.

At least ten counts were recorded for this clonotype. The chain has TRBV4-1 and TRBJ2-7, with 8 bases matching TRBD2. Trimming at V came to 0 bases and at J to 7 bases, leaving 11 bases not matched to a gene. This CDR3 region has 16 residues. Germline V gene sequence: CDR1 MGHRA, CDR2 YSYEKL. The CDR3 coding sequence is TGCGCCAGCAGCCAAGAAGGGGCCACCGGGAGGGATGAGCAGTACTTC. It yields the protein CASSQEGATGRDEQYF.

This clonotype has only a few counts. The CDR3 bases are TGTGCTAGTGGTTTGGTGTTGGGAGGGAGGAACACTGAAGCTTTCTTT. Translation gives CASGLVLGGRNTEAFF. The chain carries TRBV12-5 and TRBJ1-1; D gene ambiguous. Between the trimmed V and J ends, which lost 0 bases and 1 base, there was a span of 12 bases. This CDR3 contains 16 residues. Germline V gives CDR1 LGHNT, CDR2 FRNRAP.

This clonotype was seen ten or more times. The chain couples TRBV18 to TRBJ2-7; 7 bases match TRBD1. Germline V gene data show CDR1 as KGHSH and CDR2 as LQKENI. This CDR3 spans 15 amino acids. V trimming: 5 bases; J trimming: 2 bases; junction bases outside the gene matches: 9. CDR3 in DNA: TGTGCCAGCTCAGAAAGGGACAGCGAACCCTACGAGCAGTACTTC. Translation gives CASSERDSEPYEQYF.